This T cell receptor beta chain was sequenced for a study of Ad26.COV2.S vaccination and SARS-CoV-2 variants. Treatment described: some 20 received Ad26.COV2.S at low or high dose, single or two shots; about 5 received placebo; per-sample allocation not given. Specimen acquisition occurred on day 63 following the initial vaccine or placebo injection. The ends were cut back, 2 bases at V and 3 bases at J, with 16 bases in the middle. The V gene's germline CDR1 is GTSNPN and CDR2 SVGIG (reference sequence). The CDR3 covers 15 residues. The assay was immunoSEQ multiplex PCR, and TCRdb's table has in-frame clones only and misses some. This table has roughly 320,000 clones, around 86% appearing once.

This TCR came from a person between 18 and 65 years old who received the Ad26.COV2.S COVID-19 vaccine or a placebo. The rearrangement uses TRBV30 and TRBJ2-5; D possibly corresponds to TRBD2 (5 bases). Sequencing used peripheral blood, obtained in a trial of Ad26.COV2.S vaccine versus placebo. DNA of the CDR3: TGTGCCTGGAGTCTTCGGACTTTTCGAAAAGAGACCCAGTACTTC. It is translated as CAWSLRTFRKETQYF.